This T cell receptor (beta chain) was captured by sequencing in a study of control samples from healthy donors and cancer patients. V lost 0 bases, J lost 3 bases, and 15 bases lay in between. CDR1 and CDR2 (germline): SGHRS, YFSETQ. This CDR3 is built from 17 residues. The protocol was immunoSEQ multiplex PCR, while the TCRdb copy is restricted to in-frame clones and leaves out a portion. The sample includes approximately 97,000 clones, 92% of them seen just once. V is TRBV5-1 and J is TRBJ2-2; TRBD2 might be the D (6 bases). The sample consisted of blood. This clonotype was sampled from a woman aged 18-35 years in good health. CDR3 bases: TGCGCCAGCAGCTTGGCTGGAGGGAGACCAGACACCGGGGAGCTGTTTTTT. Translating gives CASSLAGGRPDTGELFF.